This T cell receptor (beta chain) came from a study of blood T cell repertoires in COVID-19. Study information: The United States, Italy and Spain were the sources of the acute and convalescent COVID-19 samples. Sample material is recorded as cDNA or gDNA derived from T cells, B-cell-depleted T cells, or PBMCs.

In the authors' methods: Reference gene primer amplification gave nucleated cell count estimates. The table came from immunoSEQ multiplex PCR; TCRdb's copy has only in-frame clones and leaves some out. That table supplies the V and J calls and clone size; D and trimming were determined from the DNA. This sample has fewer than 55,000 clones, with approximately 85% found just once. V dropped 0 bases and J dropped 10 bases, with 11 bases sitting between them. The CDR3 extends over 13 amino acids. Germline values: CDR1 SGHRS, CDR2 YFSETQ. This clonotype originated in a man aged 45-65 years with active COVID-19. V is TRBV5-1 and J is TRBJ2-1; TRBD2 is a possible D gene (5 bases). The sample consisted of peripheral blood. CDR3 protein: CASSLEWKREQFF. The CDR3 DNA reads as TGCGCCAGCAGCTTGGAATGGAAGCGGGAGCAGTTCTTC.